The following is a TCR beta chain sequence with its context. Antigen: not known. Germline and junction disagree at one end, which may indicate a read error. These data come from a study of T cell responses to AZD1222 COVID-19 vaccine. Measured with immunoSEQ multiplex PCR; TCRdb has only the in-frame clones, and not every one. Among about 110,000 clones listed, roughly 87% were seen once. Broader study findings: Spike-specific TCR breadth and depth went up after people got two AZD1222 doses.

The sequence was obtained from an adult in good health. The sequencing here drew on peripheral blood, taken on day 0 of AZD1222 vaccination.

The CDR3, as DNA: TGCAGTGCTAGGGACATTTTATTTCCCTTC. This translates into CSARDILFPF. V gene TRBV20-1 combines with J gene TRBJ1-2; a possible D gene is TRBD1 (5 bases). Germline lookup yields CDR1 DFQATT and CDR2 SNEGSKA (reference sequence). This CDR3 has 10 residues.